Below, 27 T cell receptor beta chains from the same sample are listed, as sequenced in a study of CD8+ T cells in alopecia areata. RNA was extracted and reverse transcribed into cDNA as the sequencing template. Libraries were prepared by immunoSEQ multiplex PCR; TCRdb keeps only in-frame clonotypes and omits some of them. This table has 200,000 to 250,000 clones, more than 55% appearing once. The sample taken for sequencing was CD8+ T cells sorted from blood. These TCRs come from a human donor in good health.

The gene calls are TRBV27 and TRBJ1-6; no clear D gene. Germline V gives CDR1 MNHEY, CDR2 SMNVEV (reference sequence). V shed 3 bases and J shed 5 bases, with 8 bases lying between them. The CDR3 is made up of 14 amino acids. CDR3 in amino acids: CASSFGTDNSPLHF. The CDR3 nucleotides read TGTGCCAGCAGTTTCGGAACAGATAATTCACCCCTCCACTTT.

This clone was counted only a few times. The chain uses TRBV13 and TRBJ2-4; 7 bases are a match to TRBD2. CDR1 and CDR2 (germline): PRHDT, FYEKMQ (reference sequence). Trimming at V came to 0 bases and at J to 9 bases, leaving 5 bases not matched to a gene. The CDR3 is 14 residues long. CDR3 DNA sequence: TGTGCCAGCAGCTTAGGCTCGGGGGGAGTCATTCAGTACTTC. Its protein is CASSLGSGGVIQYF.

CDR3 amino acids: CASSPGPSNTEAFF. CDR3 bases: TGTGCCAGCAGCCCCGGACCGTCGAACACTGAAGCTTTCTTT. The chain couples TRBV5-6 to TRBJ1-1, with unresolved D. In germline, CDR1 is SGHDT, CDR2 YYEEEE. The CDR3 spans 14 residues. V shed 4 bases and J shed 1 base, with 11 bases lying between them.

This clone turned up a few times. The gene calls are TRBV9 and TRBJ2-3; 11 bases map to TRBD1. This CDR3 has 16 residues. Germline trimming cut 2 bases from V and 1 base from J; bases unmatched to any gene: 3. CDR1 and CDR2 (germline): SGDLS, YYNGEE. This CDR3 reads CASSVGTGGGTDTQYF. DNA of the CDR3: TGTGCCAGCAGCGTGGGGACAGGGGGTGGCACAGATACGCAGTATTTT.

The rearrangement uses TRBV27 and TRBJ1-6; D not resolved. Germline lookup yields CDR1 MNHEY and CDR2 SMNVEV (reference sequence). V was pared by 0 bases and J by 5 bases, with 5 bases between. This CDR3 spans 14 amino acids. CDR3 nucleotides: TGTGCCAGCAGTTTATCGGTTAATAATTCACCCCTCCACTTT. It is translated as CASSLSVNNSPLHF.

This chain connects TRBV28 to TRBJ2-5; tentatively, D is TRBD1 or TRBD2 (5 bases each). V was trimmed by 3 bases and J by 5 bases, leaving 16 bases between them. This CDR3 spans 15 amino acids. Germline V gene lookup returns CDR1 MDHEN and CDR2 SYDVKM. The CDR3 DNA reads TGTGCCAGCAGTTTCCCCGGTGGGGGACCGGAGACCCAGTACTTC. Translated, it gives CASSFPGGGPETQYF.

This clone was counted between two and nine times. The chain has TRBV19 and TRBJ1-2; a weak D match, TRBD1 (5 bases). There are 11 residues in the CDR3. Germline V gene lookup returns CDR1 LNHDA and CDR2 SQIVND (reference sequence). V lost 9 bases to trimming and J lost 7 bases, with 12 bases between them. Here the CDR3 reads CASFAGLGYTF. The CDR3 DNA is TGTGCCAGCTTCGCAGGGCTTGGCTACACCTTC.

The chain couples TRBV23-1 to TRBJ2-5; D remains ambiguous. TRBV23-1 is recorded as an ORF, its role being uncertain. V was pared by 4 bases and J by 7 bases, with 13 bases between. The CDR3 has 13 amino acids. The CDR3 coding sequence is TGCGCCAGCAGTCCCCGTCGTGGGTGGACCCAGTACTTC. Protein sequence: CASSPRRGWTQYF.

This chain links TRBV5-1 with TRBJ1-1, with 7 bases fitting TRBD1. In germline, CDR1 is SGHRS, CDR2 YFSETQ. V shed 3 bases and J 6 bases; nucleotides not matched to a gene: 2. This CDR3 has 12 amino acids. The CDR3 DNA reads as TGCGCCAGCAGCTATACAGGGGCTGAAGCTTTCTTT. This translates into CASSYTGAEAFF.

This clone was seen a single time. The rearrangement joins TRBV29-1 to TRBJ1-4, with 9 bases identical to TRBD1. The germline V gene encodes CDR1 SQVTM and CDR2 ANQGSEA. This CDR3 has 14 residues. Trimming at V came to 7 bases and at J to 3 bases, leaving 6 bases not matched to a gene. The CDR3 loop is CSATGGRSNEKLFF. In DNA form, the CDR3 reads TGCAGCGCCACAGGGGGCAGATCTAATGAAAAACTGTTTTTT.

This clone has just one count. This rearrangement joins TRBV4-1 to TRBJ1-6, with TRBD1 matching 8 bases. V gave up 0 bases and J gave up 5 bases; unmatched junction bases: 6. Germline CDR1 MGHRA, CDR2 YSYEKL. This CDR3 is built from 17 residues. This CDR3 is CASSQEVGTGDNSPLHF. CDR3 bases: TGCGCCAGCAGCCAAGAAGTGGGGACAGGAGATAATTCACCCCTCCACTTT.

This chain uses TRBV23-1 with TRBJ2-1, with D perhaps matching TRBD1 or TRBD2 (5 bases each). TRBV23-1 is an ORF, and what it does is uncertain. V was pared by 1 base and J by 0 bases, with 13 bases between. The CDR3 runs to 17 residues. The CDR3 DNA is TGCGCCAGCAGTCAATTGAGGGGCGGAAACTCCTACAATGAGCAGTTCTTC. This encodes CASSQLRGGNSYNEQFF.

The chain has TRBV5-1 and TRBJ2-1, with 8 bases lining up with TRBD1. V lost 4 bases, J lost 2 bases, and 8 bases stayed unmatched. The germline V gene has CDR1 SGHRS and CDR2 YFSETQ. The CDR3 loop spans 16 amino acids. The CDR3 loop is CASSTRQGSPYNEQFF. The DNA for the CDR3 is TGCGCCAGCAGCACCAGACAGGGGAGTCCCTACAATGAGCAGTTCTTC.

This clone appeared a few times. This chain joins TRBV15 and TRBJ2-5; D not resolved. The CDR3 covers 17 residues. CDR1 and CDR2 from the germline V gene are LNHNV and YYDKDF (reference sequence). V was cut by 3 bases and J by 5 bases, with 22 bases left in between. DNA for the CDR3: TGTGCCACCAGCAGTGCCCGTGGGGTTTCGGGCCGGGAGACCCAGTACTTC. This encodes CATSSARGVSGRETQYF.

V is TRBV4-1 and J is TRBJ1-2; D might be TRBD1 (5 bases). Germline V CDR1 and CDR2: MGHRA, YSYEKL. V was pared by 5 bases and J by 8 bases, with 15 bases between. The CDR3 consists of 13 residues. CDR3 nucleotides: TGCGCCAGCAGCAAGGGGACTAATTGGGGCTACACCTTC. Protein product: CASSKGTNWGYTF.

The rearrangement joins TRBV10-2 to TRBJ2-1; TRBD2 might be the D (6 bases). There are 15 residues in the CDR3. Trimming shortened V by 3 bases and J by 0 bases, and 9 bases separated the two germline ends. In germline, CDR1 is WSHSY, CDR2 SAAADI. CDR3 nucleotides: TGCGCCAGCAGTGACGGGGGAAGCTCCTACAATGAGCAGTTCTTC. It encodes CASSDGGSSYNEQFF.

The chain employs TRBV29-1 and TRBJ1-2, with D maybe TRBD1 (5 bases). This CDR3 spans 11 amino acids. V lost 6 bases to trimming and J lost 6 bases, with 11 bases between them. CDR1 is SQVTM, CDR2 ANQGSEA, per germline. For the CDR3, the DNA is TGCAGCGTCGCTCAGGGTCATGGCTACACCTTC. As protein: CSVAQGHGYTF.

This clone was recorded a few times. V usage is TRBV29-1 and J usage is TRBJ2-7; 14 bases agree with TRBD2. Trimming took 7 bases from V and 3 from J; bases not matched to a gene: 5. This CDR3 spans 14 amino acids. The V gene's germline CDR1 is SQVTM and CDR2 ANQGSEA. CDR3 DNA: TGCAGCGCTGGGACTAGCGGGGGAGTCTACGAGCAGTACTTC. It translates to CSAGTSGGVYEQYF.

Only a few counts were recorded for this clone. The chain combines TRBV29-1 with TRBJ2-7; a possible D gene is TRBD1 (6 bases). This CDR3 contains 13 residues. V shed 6 bases and J shed 3 bases, with 15 bases lying between them. CDR1 SQVTM and CDR2 ANQGSEA come from the germline V gene. In DNA form, the CDR3 reads TGCAGCGTCGCCCGGGACACGGGCTACGAGCAGTACTTC. This encodes CSVARDTGYEQYF.

This clone appeared a few times. The V gene is TRBV7-9, the J gene TRBJ2-2, with D possibly matching TRBD1 (5 bases). Trimming pared 1 base from V and 0 bases from J, leaving 9 bases between. The CDR3 runs 16 residues. The germline V gene encodes CDR1 SEHNR and CDR2 FQNEAQ (reference sequence). The CDR3 DNA is TGTGCCAGCAGCTTAGAAGACAGCTCGAACACCGGGGAGCTGTTTTTT. Its translation is CASSLEDSSNTGELFF.

This chain connects TRBV5-1 to TRBJ2-7, with D possibly matching TRBD2 (5 bases). The CDR3 length is 11 residues. Per germline, CDR1 SGHRS and CDR2 YFSETQ. V lost 4 bases and J 7 bases, leaving 9 bases between the germline ends. The CDR3 reads CASSLTGEQYF. As DNA, the CDR3 is TGCGCCAGCAGCCTCACGGGGGAGCAGTACTTC.

The chain couples TRBV18 to TRBJ2-3, with D perhaps TRBD1 (5 bases). The CDR3 has 13 residues. Per the germline V gene, CDR1 is KGHSH and CDR2 is LQKENI. Trimming removed 6 bases at V and 1 base at J, with 8 bases between. The CDR3 nucleotides are TGTGCCAGCTCCCTAGGGGGCACAGATACGCAGTATTTT. Its translation is CASSLGGTDTQYF. The whole variable domain, filled in from reference TRBV18 and TRBJ2-3, reads NAGVMQNPRHLVRRRGQEARLRCSPMKGHSHVYWYRQLPEEGLKFMVYLQKENIIDESGMPKERFSAEFPKEGPSILRIQQVVRGDSAAYFCASSLGGTDTQYFGPGTRLTVL.

This clone was counted once. The chain couples TRBV9 to TRBJ2-2, with D unresolved. CDR3 length: 13 amino acids. With 4 bases removed from V and 4 bases from J, the gap between germline ends came to 8 bases. Looked up from germline, CDR1 is SGDLS and CDR2 is YYNGEE. The CDR3 bases are TGTGCCAGCAGCCCAGTTCGCACCGGGGAGCTGTTTTTT. Encoded protein: CASSPVRTGELFF.

The genes are TRBV5-6 and TRBJ2-7, with TRBD1 as a possible D gene (5 bases). Germline V gene sequence: CDR1 SGHDT, CDR2 YYEEEE. The CDR3 has 15 amino acids. V was trimmed by 0 bases and J by 3 bases, leaving 13 bases between them. The CDR3 here is CASSLAGQGYYEQYF. In DNA form, the CDR3 reads TGTGCCAGCAGCTTGGCGGGTCAGGGATACTACGAGCAGTACTTC. The full variable domain, with the rest looked up from reference TRBV5-6 and TRBJ2-7, is DAGVTQSPTHLIKTRGQQVTLRCSPKSGHDTVSWYQQALGQGPQFIFQYYEEEERQRGNFPDRFSGHQFPNYSSELNVNALLLGDSALYLCASSLAGQGYYEQYFGPGTRLTVT.

The chain recombines TRBV27 with TRBJ2-1, with a weak D call TRBD2 (5 bases). Between the trimmed V and J ends, which lost 0 bases and 0 bases, there was a span of 9 bases. The length of the CDR3 is 16 residues. The germline gives CDR1 MNHEY, CDR2 SMNVEV (reference sequence). The CDR3 DNA sequence: TGTGCCAGCAGTTTATCGAGAGGAGGCTCCTACAATGAGCAGTTCTTC. As protein: CASSLSRGGSYNEQFF.

This clone has just a few counts. V is TRBV13 and J is TRBJ2-1; the match to TRBD1 covers 9 bases. V dropped 5 bases and J dropped 3; count of bases not matched to a gene: 2. Looked up from germline, CDR1 is PRHDT and CDR2 is FYEKMQ (reference sequence). CDR3 length: 14 amino acids. The CDR3 here is CASSTGQGYNEQFF. DNA for the CDR3: TGTGCCAGCAGCACGGGACAGGGCTACAATGAGCAGTTCTTC.

This clone was detected ten times or more. The gene calls are TRBV5-1 and TRBJ2-7; 7 bases fit TRBD1. The CDR3 totals 13 residues. The ends lost 6 bases at V and 0 bases at J; junction bases unmatched: 3. CDR1 SGHRS and CDR2 YFSETQ come from the germline V gene. Here the CDR3 reads CASNGDSSYEQYF. CDR3 DNA sequence: TGCGCCAGCAACGGGGACAGCTCCTACGAGCAGTACTTC.